This record looks at one TCR beta chain sequence and its context. Its target is unknown. The data originate from a study of CD8 T cells in Susac syndrome. Findings and limits, study-wide: The TCR sequencing and HLA analysis in the study involved a relatively small number of individuals, as the study acknowledged.

This CDR3 has 15 amino acids. The V and J ends lost 6 bases and 3 bases respectively, with 14 bases between them. Germline V gene data show CDR1 as WNHNN and CDR2 as SYGVQD (reference sequence). FACS enriched CD8+ TEMRA cells, while bulk CD8+ and CD4+ were negatively isolated. An input of roughly 0.45 to 1 ug of RNA was subjected to reverse transcription using random hexamers. TCRdb reprocessed the immunoSEQ multiplex PCR reads via MiXCR and lists one record per CDR3 protein. This table holds 120,000 or so distinct CDR3 sequences, 94% found once. The clonotype was recovered from a human donor in good health. This sequence joins TRBV10-1 and TRBJ2-2; D perhaps matches TRBD1 (6 bases). Sequenced material: CD4+ T cells from PBMCs. In DNA, the CDR3 is TGCGCCAGCAGCGGACAGATGGCTGACACCGGGGAGCTGTTTTTT. Translated, it gives CASSGQMADTGELFF.